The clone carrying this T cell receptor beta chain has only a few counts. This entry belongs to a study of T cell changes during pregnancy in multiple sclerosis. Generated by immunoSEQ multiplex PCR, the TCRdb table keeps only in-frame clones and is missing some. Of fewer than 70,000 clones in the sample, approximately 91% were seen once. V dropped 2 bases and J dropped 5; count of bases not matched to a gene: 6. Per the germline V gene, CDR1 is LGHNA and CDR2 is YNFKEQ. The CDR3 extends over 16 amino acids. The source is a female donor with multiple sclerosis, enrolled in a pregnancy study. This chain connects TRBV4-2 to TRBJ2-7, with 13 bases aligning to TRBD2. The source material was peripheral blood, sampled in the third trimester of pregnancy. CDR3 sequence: CASSQLLAGGQDEQYF. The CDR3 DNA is TGTGCCAGCAGCCAACTACTAGCGGGGGGGCAGGACGAGCAGTACTTC.